Only a few counts were recorded for the clone carrying this T cell receptor (beta chain). Its antigen remains unidentified. CD4+ naive, central memory, regulatory and stem cell-like memory cells were sorted via CD45RO/CCR7/CD25/CD127/CD95/CD27. The isolated RNA, all of it, was reverse transcribed, so expressed TCRB transcripts were what got sequenced. Profiled with immunoSEQ multiplex PCR; TCRdb holds only in-frame clones, not every one. The top ten clones hold more than 0.09% of a sample with 600,000 or so clones, around 12% of them seen once. The sample is drawn from a study of beta chain features in type 1 diabetes. The wider study: Patients did not differ from healthy donors in age, gender or cell yield. The study, taken as a whole, reports: Researchers report that Type 1 diabetes patients had moderately but significantly shorter TCRB CDR3s across all four CD4+ subsets. Whether HLA type influences TCRB rearrangement remained unresolved here.

Looked up from germline, CDR1 is MDHEN and CDR2 is SYDVKM. The CDR3 totals 17 residues. V was trimmed by 7 bases and J by 1 base, leaving 19 bases between them. This receptor was identified in a man younger than 40 with type 1 diabetes. Sequencing was carried out using naive CD4+ T cells from blood. The V and J genes are TRBV28 and TRBJ2-2, with D uncertain. The CDR3 sequence is CASNGPIFLRNTGELFF. The DNA of the CDR3 is TGTGCCAGCAACGGCCCTATTTTCCTCAGGAACACCGGGGAGCTGTTTTTT.